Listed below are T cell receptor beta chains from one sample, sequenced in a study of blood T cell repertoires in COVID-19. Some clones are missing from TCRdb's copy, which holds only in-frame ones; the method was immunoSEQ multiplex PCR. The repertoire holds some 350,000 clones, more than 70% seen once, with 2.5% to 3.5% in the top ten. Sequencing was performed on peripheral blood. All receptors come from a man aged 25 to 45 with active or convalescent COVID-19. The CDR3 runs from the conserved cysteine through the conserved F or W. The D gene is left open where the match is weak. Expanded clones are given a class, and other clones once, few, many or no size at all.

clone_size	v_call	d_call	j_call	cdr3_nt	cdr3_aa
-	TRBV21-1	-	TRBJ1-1	TGTGCCAGCAGCCCCATAGGGTGGGACAGGGGGATGAACACTGAAGCTTTCTTT	CASSPIGWDRGMNTEAFF
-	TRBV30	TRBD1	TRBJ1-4	TGTGCCTGGAAATATTCAGGGGGTGAAAAACTGTTTTTT	CAWKYSGGEKLFF
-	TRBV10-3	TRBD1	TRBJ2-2	TGTGCCATCACCCAGGACAGGGACACCGGGGAGCTGTTTTTT	CAITQDRDTGELFF
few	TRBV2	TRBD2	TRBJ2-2	TGTGCCAGCAGCGGGGGGTCCGCGGGCACCGGGGAGCTGTTTTTT	CASSGGSAGTGELFF
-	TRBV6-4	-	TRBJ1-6	TGTGCCAGCAGTGCACAAGGAGGGCAAAGTAATTCACCCCTCCACTTT	CASSAQGGQSNSPLHF
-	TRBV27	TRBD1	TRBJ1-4	TGTGCCAGCAGTTCCAGACCCGGGACAGGGGACGGTGAAAAACTGTTTTTT	CASSSRPGTGDGEKLFF
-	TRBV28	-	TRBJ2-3	TGTGCCAGCAGCCGTGACAGTGGGGGCCCAGATACGCAGTATTTT	CASSRDSGGPDTQYF
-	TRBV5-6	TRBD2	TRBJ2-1	TGTGCCACGTTCGGGACTAGCGGGATCAATGAGCAGTTCTTC	CATFGTSGINEQFF
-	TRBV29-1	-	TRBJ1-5	TGCAGCGTTGCGACGGGAGAAGGCCCCCAGCATTTT	CSVATGEGPQHF
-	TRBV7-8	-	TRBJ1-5	TGTGCCAGCAGCACCCCCAGGGGGCCCCAGCATTTT	CASSTPRGPQHF
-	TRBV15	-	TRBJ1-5	TGTGCCACCAGCAGAGATCCACGGTATAGCAATCAGCCCCAGCATTTT	CATSRDPRYSNQPQHF
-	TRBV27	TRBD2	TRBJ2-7	TGTGCCAGCGGGACTAGCGGCTCCTACGAGCAGTACTTC	CASGTSGSYEQYF
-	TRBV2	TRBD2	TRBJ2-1	TGTGCCAGCAGGGTTAGCGGGGGACGAAGCTCCTACAATGAGCAGTTCTTC	CASRVSGGRSSYNEQFF
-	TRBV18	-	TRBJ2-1	TGTGCCAGCTCACCGAAGGGGAATGAGCAGTTCTTC	CASSPKGNEQFF
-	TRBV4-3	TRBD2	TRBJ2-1	TGCGCCAGCAGCCAAGATCTAGCGGGTGAACCCCCCTACAATGAGCAGTTCTTC	CASSQDLAGEPPYNEQFF
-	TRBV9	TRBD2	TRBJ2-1	TGTGCCAGCAGCGCCCGACTAGCGGGGGGTATCGGTGAGCAGTTCTTC	CASSARLAGGIGEQFF
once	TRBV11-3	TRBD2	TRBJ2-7	TGTGCCAGCAGCTCCGGGACTAGCGGTTTCAGCTCCTACGAGCAGTACTTC	CASSSGTSGFSSYEQYF
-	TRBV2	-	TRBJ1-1	TGTGCCAGTAGCCGAAGATCGAACACTGAAGCTTTCTTT	CASSRRSNTEAFF
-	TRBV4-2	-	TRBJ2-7	TGTGCCAGCAGCCCCTTCGGGAGCAGGGAGTACGAGCAGTACTTC	CASSPFGSREYEQYF
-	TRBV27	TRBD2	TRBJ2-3	TGTGCCAGCAGCCCTCTAGCGGGAGGAACAGATACGCAGTATTTT	CASSPLAGGTDTQYF
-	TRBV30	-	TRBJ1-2	TGTGCCTGGAGTGTGCCCGGGAGCTATGGCTACACCTTC	CAWSVPGSYGYTF
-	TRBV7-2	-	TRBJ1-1	TGTGCCAGCAGTTGGAGGGCGGCCAACACTGAAGCTTTCTTT	CASSWRAANTEAFF
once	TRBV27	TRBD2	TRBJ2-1	TGTGCCAGCAGTTTAGAGGAGGGCGGGAGGGGCGGTGAGCAGTTCTTC	CASSLEEGGRGGEQFF
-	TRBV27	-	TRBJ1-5	TGTGCCAGCAGTATTGCCAGGGGAAACCAGCCCCAGCATTTT	CASSIARGNQPQHF
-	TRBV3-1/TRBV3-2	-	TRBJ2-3	TGTGCCAGCAGCGAGGGACTCACAGATACGCAGTATTTT	CASSEGLTDTQYF
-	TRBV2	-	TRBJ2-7	TGTGCCAGCAGTGAAAGCGGGCGGGGTCCTGACGAGCAGTACTTC	CASSESGRGPDEQYF
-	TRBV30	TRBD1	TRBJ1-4	TGTGCCTGGGGGACAGGAATTAATGAAAAACTGTTTTTT	CAWGTGINEKLFF
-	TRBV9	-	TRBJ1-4	TGTGCCAGCAGCCCCAATAATGAAAAACTGTTTTTT	CASSPNNEKLFF
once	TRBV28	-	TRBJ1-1	TGTGCCAGCAGTTTAGGCGCGGGTAGACCGAACACTGAAGCTTTCTTT	CASSLGAGRPNTEAFF
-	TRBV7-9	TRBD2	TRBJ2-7	TGTGCCGGGGGACTAGCCTCCTACGAGCAGTACTTC	CAGGLASYEQYF
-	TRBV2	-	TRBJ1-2	TGTGCCAGTCTACAGGGCCCCAACTATGGCTACACCTTC	CASLQGPNYGYTF
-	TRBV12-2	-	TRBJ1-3	TGTGCAAGTCGCTCCAGAAGGGGGAGGGTTTGTTTGGGAAACACCATATATTTT	CASRSRRGRVCLGNTIYF
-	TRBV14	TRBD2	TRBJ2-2	TGTGCCAGCAGCCTCCTAGCGGGGGGTCCCGGGGAGCTGTTTTTT	CASSLLAGGPGELFF
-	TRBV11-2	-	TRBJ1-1	TGTGCCAGCAGCCCGACAGGGAACACTGAAGCTTTCTTT	CASSPTGNTEAFF